A selection of T cell receptor beta chains follows, all from one sample in a study of technical replicates of blood from several donors. Data came from immunoSEQ multiplex PCR; TCRdb stores just in-frame clones and leaves some out. The data contain tens of thousands of clones, 85% to 95% of them singletons. Material: T cells isolated from PBMCs. Receptors were obtained from a human donor in good health. CDR3s include the opening cysteine and the closing phenylalanine or tryptophan. A D gene is named only where the DNA matches it firmly. The size of a clone is reported for some rows only, either as once, few or many, or as a class for expanded clones.

V: TRBV10-1; D: TRBD1; J: TRBJ1-2; size: once; CDR3: CASSATGDYGYTF; DNA: TGCGCCAGCAGTGCTACAGGGGACTATGGCTACACCTTC
V: TRBV6-5; D: TRBD2; J: TRBJ2-1; size: .; CDR3: CASRLAGGINEQFF; DNA: TGTGCCAGCAGACTAGCGGGAGGTATCAATGAGCAGTTCTTC
V: TRBV4-1; D: .; J: TRBJ1-1; size: few; CDR3: CASSPRNTEAFF; DNA: TGCGCCAGCAGCCCTCGGAACACTGAAGCTTTCTTT
V: TRBV11-2; D: .; J: TRBJ1-5; size: .; CDR3: CASSWGGRGNQPQHF; DNA: TGTGCCAGCAGCTGGGGGGGCAGGGGCAATCAGCCCCAGCATTTT
V: TRBV25-1; D: TRBD1; J: TRBJ1-1; size: .; CDR3: CASIQGVSTEAFF; DNA: TGTGCCAGCATCCAGGGGGTAAGCACTGAAGCTTTCTTT
V: TRBV29-1; D: .; J: TRBJ1-2; size: .; CDR3: CSAHGQYGYTF; DNA: TGCAGCGCCCATGGACAGTACGGCTACACCTTC
V: TRBV7-9; D: .; J: TRBJ2-1; size: .; CDR3: CASSSGFRSYNEQFF; DNA: TGTGCCAGCAGCTCAGGGTTCAGGTCCTACAATGAGCAGTTCTTC
V: TRBV27; D: .; J: TRBJ2-7; size: .; CDR3: CASSVAGLLYEQYF; DNA: TGTGCCAGCAGTGTGGCGGGACTTCTCTACGAGCAGTACTTC
V: TRBV7-3; D: .; J: TRBJ2-7; size: once; CDR3: CASSYGDSSYEQYF; DNA: TGTGCCAGCAGCTATGGTGACTCTAGCTACGAGCAGTACTTC
V: TRBV5-6; D: .; J: TRBJ2-1; size: .; CDR3: CASSLVFESSYNEQFF; DNA: TGTGCCAGCAGCCTCGTCTTTGAGAGCTCCTACAATGAGCAGTTCTTC
V: TRBV30; D: .; J: TRBJ2-1; size: .; CDR3: CAWRGMTRLSYNEQFF; DNA: TGTGCCTGGAGGGGAATGACTAGACTCTCCTACAATGAGCAGTTCTTC
V: TRBV15; D: TRBD2; J: TRBJ2-1; size: .; CDR3: CATSGTSGRLNEQFF; DNA: TGTGCCACCAGCGGGACTAGCGGGAGATTAAATGAGCAGTTCTTC
V: TRBV7-2; D: .; J: TRBJ1-2; size: .; CDR3: CASARGTDRKGGYTF; DNA: TGTGCCAGCGCACGGGGTACAGACAGGAAAGGTGGCTACACCTTC
V: TRBV19; D: TRBD2; J: TRBJ2-2; size: .; CDR3: CATLGLAATGELFF; DNA: TGTGCCACCCTAGGCCTAGCGGCCACCGGGGAGCTGTTTTTT
V: TRBV5-1; D: .; J: TRBJ2-2; size: .; CDR3: CASSRRLKYTGELFF; DNA: TGCGCCAGCAGCAGGAGGCTGAAGTACACCGGGGAGCTGTTTTTT
V: TRBV15; D: TRBD2; J: TRBJ2-3; size: .; CDR3: CATSSLAEGTDTQYF; DNA: TGTGCCACCAGCAGCCTAGCGGAGGGCACAGATACGCAGTATTTT